These 19 T cell receptor beta chains originate from one sample sequenced in a study of T cells expressing NK-cell markers. TCRdb reprocessed the 5' RACE reads; each CDR3 protein has one entry and no DNA is given. This listing includes some 190,000 distinct CDR3 sequences. Material: blood T cells: a sorted CD56 or NKG2C T cell subset, CD4+ or CD8+ T cells, or bulk PBMC T cells (not recorded which). Receptors were obtained from a man aged 18-70 years in good health.

The chain is built from TRBV7-9 and TRBJ2-7; the D gene TCRdb calls, TRBD1, cannot be checked with no DNA. The length of the CDR3 is 13 residues. The germline CDR1 and CDR2 sequences are SEHNR and FQNEAQ (reference sequence). CDR3 loop: CATRGGSSYEQYF. The variable domain in full, completed from reference TRBV7-9 and TRBJ2-7, reads DTGVSQNPRHKITKRGQNVTFRCDPISEHNRLYWYRQTLGQGPEFLTYFQNEAQLEKSRLLSDRFSAERPKGSFSTLEIQRTEQGDSAMYLCATRGGSSYEQYFGPGTRLTVT.

The chain combines TRBV3-1 with TRBJ2-7. CDR3 size: 14 residues. Germline values: CDR1 LGHDT, CDR2 YNNKEL (reference sequence). The CDR3 sequence is CASSHDRTGYEQYF.

The chain joins TRBV3-1 to TRBJ2-2; the D call of TRBD1 rests on TCRdb alone, since no DNA is present to check it. CDR3 length: 16 residues. Germline CDR1 reads LGHDT; CDR2 reads YNNKEL (reference sequence). The CDR3 loop reads CASSQERVSSGGELFF.

The chain uses TRBV5-6 and TRBJ2-3; as DNA is missing, the TRBD2 call by TCRdb cannot be tested. This CDR3 has 20 residues. Per the germline V gene, CDR1 is SGHDT and CDR2 is YYEEEE. The CDR3 here is CASSLALAGGLQLATDTQYF.

This chain links TRBV15 with TRBJ2-4; absent DNA, TCRdb's TRBD1 call cannot be checked. The CDR3 is 15 residues long. Germline CDR1 LNHNV, CDR2 YYDKDF (reference sequence). This chain's CDR3 is CATSRAGGPKNIQYF.

The rearrangement joins TRBV21-1 to TRBJ1-1; TCRdb designates TRBD1, a call that cannot be tested without DNA. TRBV21-1 is noted as a pseudogene. There are 18 residues in the CDR3. The CDR3 sequence: CASSKETGAVVKNTEAFF.

The genes are TRBV27 and TRBJ1-5. Looked up from germline, CDR1 is MNHEY and CDR2 is SMNVEV (reference sequence). The CDR3 length is 14 residues. The CDR3 loop is CASKGRGNNQPQHF.

V gene TRBV28 combines with J gene TRBJ2-7; TCRdb calls TRBD1, which cannot be checked without DNA. Germline V lookup: CDR1 MDHEN, CDR2 SYDVKM. This CDR3 region has 16 residues. The CDR3 spells CASSWAGDFNSYEQYF.

The chain links TRBV12-3 or TRBV12-4 to TRBJ2-1; the TCRdb call, TRBD1, lacks DNA for checking. The CDR3 has 14 residues. The CDR3 spells CASSWIGTRNEQFF.

The chain links TRBV21-1 to TRBJ2-3. TRBV21-1 is a documented pseudogene. CDR3 length: 12 amino acids. CDR3 in amino acids: CASSKVADTQYF.

The gene calls are TRBV3-1 and TRBJ2-1; TCRdb outputs TRBD1, but without DNA this stays unchecked. The CDR3 runs 16 residues. Germline CDR1 is LGHDT and CDR2 is YNNKEL (reference sequence). CDR3 sequence: CASSTGQGWGLDWEFF.

The chain uses TRBV7-6 and TRBJ1-1; with no DNA, the TCRdb D assignment of TRBD1 cannot be verified. This CDR3 is built from 13 residues. The germline V gene encodes CDR1 SGHVS and CDR2 FNYEAQ. This CDR3 reads CASRQGSVSEAFF.

This sequence joins TRBV5-4 and TRBJ1-5; TCRdb lists TRBD1, though no DNA is available to test this call. CDR1 is SGHNT and CDR2 is YYREEE in the germline V gene (reference sequence). The CDR3 loop spans 15 amino acids. CDR3 region: CASSLAPGVDQPQHF.

V and J are TRBV2 and TRBJ2-4; the D call of TRBD1 rests on TCRdb alone, since no DNA is present to check it. CDR1 is SNHLY and CDR2 is FYNNEI in the germline V gene. The CDR3 loop spans 15 amino acids. CDR3 loop: CASSDPRTPKNIQYF.

This chain connects TRBV6-1 to TRBJ2-1. CDR1 is MNHNS and CDR2 is SASEGT in the germline V gene. This CDR3 is 15 amino acids long. The CDR3 spells CASTPTPSSYNEQFF.

Here the CDR3 reads CASSPRPGEAYEQYF. The chain recombines TRBV7-2 with TRBJ2-7; with no DNA, the TCRdb D assignment of TRBD2 cannot be verified. This CDR3 region has 15 residues. The germline CDR1 and CDR2 sequences are SGHTA and FQGNSA.

The rearrangement uses TRBV6-1 and TRBJ2-7; TCRdb designates TRBD2, a call that cannot be tested without DNA. Germline CDR1 reads MNHNS; CDR2 reads SASEGT. CDR3 length: 14 amino acids. The CDR3 sequence is CASSEGGPSYEQYF.

The chain recombines TRBV12-3 or TRBV12-4 with TRBJ1-1. There are 15 residues in the CDR3. The CDR3 loop reads CASSRPTAMNTEAFF.

The chain's CDR3 is CASSQDRATADTQYF. The chain couples TRBV14 to TRBJ2-3; TCRdb's D call, TRBD1, is unchecked because there is no DNA. The CDR3 length is 15 residues. Germline V lookup: CDR1 SGHDN, CDR2 FVKESK.